The T cell receptor beta chain described here comes from a study of cytomegalovirus exposure and HLA in healthy donors. General study points: Presence/absence analyses treated sequencing depth as roughly uniform across donors. Reportedly, a later analysis found an Asian-associated ancestry cluster had fewer N-insertions than the roughly 670-donor mean.

This CDR3 region has 11 residues. Germline CDR1 and CDR2: LNHNV and YYDKDF (reference sequence). V was clipped by 6 bases and J by 10 bases, with 12 bases between them. This clone was seen only once. As yet, its antigen is unknown. Researchers ran the PCR with 60 Vbeta and 13 Jbeta primers. Per the original methods: Later, an analysis found tens of millions of unique TCR beta chains, and roughly 9.9 million of these were shared. Some clones are missing from TCRdb's copy, which holds only in-frame ones; the method was immunoSEQ multiplex PCR. V and J calls and clone size are given by that table; D and trimming were obtained from the DNA. The table has over 75,000 clones, 60% to 85% seen once.

The origin of this receptor is a man in his forties or fifties in good health and CMV-seropositive. The sample was PBMCs. The rearrangement links TRBV15 to TRBJ1-1; D unclear. The CDR3 nucleotides read TGTGCCACCAGAGCCCCCCGGGGAGCTTTCTTT. It encodes CATRAPRGAFF.